This T cell receptor beta chain is drawn from a study of blood T cell repertoires in COVID-19. The length of the CDR3 is 17 residues. The germline V and J ends were trimmed by 5 bases and 0 bases, with 20 bases remaining between them. The germline gives CDR1 MNHEY, CDR2 SMNVEV (reference sequence). This clone appeared a few times. Recruited during active infection, patients (from Seattle) were subsequently followed longitudinally. Per the original data handling: Estimated nucleated cell counts came from reference gene primer amplification. The table came from immunoSEQ multiplex PCR; TCRdb's copy has only in-frame clones and leaves some out. The V and J calls and clone size were taken over from that table, and D and trimming were inferred from the DNA. The table lists about 310,000 clones, roughly nine tenths of them singletons, with 2.5% to 3.5% in the top ten.

V gene TRBV27 combines with J gene TRBJ2-7; D is unclear. This TCR was recovered from a woman in her 30s with COVID-19, enrolled during active disease. Sequenced sample: peripheral blood. The CDR3 nucleotides are TGTGCCAGCAGTGGCGTCAAGCCTGGTTGGAGCTCCTACGAGCAGTACTTC. Protein sequence: CASSGVKPGWSSYEQYF.